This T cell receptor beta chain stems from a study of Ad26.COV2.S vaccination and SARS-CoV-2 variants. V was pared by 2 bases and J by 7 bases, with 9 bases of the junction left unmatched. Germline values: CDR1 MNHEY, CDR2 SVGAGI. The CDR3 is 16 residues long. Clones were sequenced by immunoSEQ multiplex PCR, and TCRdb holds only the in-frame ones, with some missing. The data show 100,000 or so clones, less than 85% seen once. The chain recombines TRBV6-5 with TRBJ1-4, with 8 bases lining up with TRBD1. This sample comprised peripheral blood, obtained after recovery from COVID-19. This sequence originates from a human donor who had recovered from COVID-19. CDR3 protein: CASSYTMTGASEKLFF. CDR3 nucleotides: TGTGCCAGCAGTTACACCATGACAGGGGCTTCTGAAAAACTGTTTTTT.